The clone carrying this T cell receptor beta chain was counted only a few times. What it binds is not known. V lost 4 bases to trimming and J lost 5 bases; unmatched junction nucleotides: 8. Germline V gives CDR1 SGHRS, CDR2 YFSETQ. The CDR3 spans 15 residues. Clones were read by immunoSEQ multiplex PCR, and TCRdb kept only the in-frame ones, dropping some. The sample consists of over 400,000 clones, roughly 90% of them appearing once. The sample's treatment: approximately 18 received Ad26.COV2.S at low or high dose, single or two shots; roughly five received placebo; per-sample allocation not given. Day 63 after the first vaccine or placebo injection was the time point for sampling. This specimen comes from a study of Ad26.COV2.S vaccination and SARS-CoV-2 variants. Study context: Ad26.COV2.S shots went into the muscle once or twice, 56 days apart. General study points: Breadth, reportedly substantial, characterized the spike-specific CD8+ and CD4+ T cell responses after vaccination.

Here the sequenced sample was peripheral blood, taken in a trial of Ad26.COV2.S vaccine versus placebo. This chain connects TRBV5-1 to TRBJ1-5, with 8 nucleotides matching TRBD1. This receptor was obtained from a person aged 18-65 years who received the Ad26.COV2.S COVID-19 vaccine or a placebo. The CDR3 is CASSPRTGKDQPQHF. The CDR3, as DNA: TGCGCCAGCAGCCCCAGGACAGGGAAAGATCAGCCCCAGCATTTT.